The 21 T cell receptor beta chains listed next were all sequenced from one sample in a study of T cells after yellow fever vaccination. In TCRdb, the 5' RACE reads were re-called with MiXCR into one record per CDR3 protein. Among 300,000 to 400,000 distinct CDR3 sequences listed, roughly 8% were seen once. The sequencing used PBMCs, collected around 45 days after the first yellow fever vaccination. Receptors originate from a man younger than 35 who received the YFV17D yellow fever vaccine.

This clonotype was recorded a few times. The CDR3, as DNA: TGTGCCAGCAGTCCGGCCGACAGGCCGGGGGAAGCTTTCTTT. This gives the protein CASSPADRPGEAFF. V and J are TRBV7-9 and TRBJ1-1; perhaps TRBD1 as D (6 bases). Trimming shortened V by 6 bases and J by 8 bases, and 19 bases separated the two germline ends. CDR1 and CDR2 from the germline V gene are SEHNR and FQNEAQ (reference sequence). CDR3 length equals 14 residues.

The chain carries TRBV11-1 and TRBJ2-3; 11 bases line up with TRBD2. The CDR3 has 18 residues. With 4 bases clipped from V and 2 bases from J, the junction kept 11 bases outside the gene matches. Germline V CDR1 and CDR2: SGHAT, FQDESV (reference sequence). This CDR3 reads CASSSTWTTSGITDTQYF. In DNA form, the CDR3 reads TGTGCCAGCAGCTCCACATGGACGACTAGCGGGATCACAGATACGCAGTATTTT.

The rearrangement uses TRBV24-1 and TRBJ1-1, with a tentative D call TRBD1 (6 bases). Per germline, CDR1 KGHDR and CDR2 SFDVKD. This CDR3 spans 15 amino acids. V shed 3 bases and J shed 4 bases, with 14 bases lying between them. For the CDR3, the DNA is TGTGCCACCAGTGATAGTCTGGGGGCGGCCACTGAAGCTTTCTTT. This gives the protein CATSDSLGAATEAFF.

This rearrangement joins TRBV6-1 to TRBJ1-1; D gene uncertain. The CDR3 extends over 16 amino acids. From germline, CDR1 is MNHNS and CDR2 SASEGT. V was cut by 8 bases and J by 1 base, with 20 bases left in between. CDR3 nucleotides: TGTGCCAGCCTACGTTTGGGGAGAGGGTCGAACACTGAAGCTTTCTTT. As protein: CASLRLGRGSNTEAFF.

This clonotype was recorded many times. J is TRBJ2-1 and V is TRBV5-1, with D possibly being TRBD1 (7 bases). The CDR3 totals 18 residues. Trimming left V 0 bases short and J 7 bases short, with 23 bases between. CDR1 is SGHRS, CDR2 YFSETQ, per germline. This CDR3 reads CASSLVVSAIRGENEQFF. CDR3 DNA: TGCGCCAGCAGCTTGGTGGTTTCCGCGATCAGGGGGGAAAATGAGCAGTTCTTC.

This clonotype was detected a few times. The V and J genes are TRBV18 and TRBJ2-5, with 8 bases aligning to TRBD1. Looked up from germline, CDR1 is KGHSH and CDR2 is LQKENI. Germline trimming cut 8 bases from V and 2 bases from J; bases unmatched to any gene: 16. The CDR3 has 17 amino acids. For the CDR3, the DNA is TGTGCCAGCACGGCTGCTGTAACCTGGGACAGGCAAGAGACCCAGTACTTC. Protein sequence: CASTAAVTWDRQETQYF.

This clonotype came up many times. This CDR3 is CASSGTAAYTF. As DNA, the CDR3 is TGTGCCAGCAGCGGGACAGCGGCCTACACCTTC. V usage is TRBV7-8 and J usage is TRBJ1-2, with TRBD1 matching over 7 bases. Germline V gene sequence: CDR1 SGHVS, CDR2 FQNEAQ. Trimming took 5 bases from V and 10 from J; bases not matched to a gene: 4. This CDR3 comprises 11 residues. The full variable domain, in which reference TRBV7-8 and TRBJ1-2 provide the parts outside the CDR3, is GAGVSQSPRYKVAKRGQDVALRCDPISGHVSLFWYQQALGQGPEFLTYFQNEAQLDKSGLPSDRFFAERPEGSVSTLKIQRTQQEDSAVYLCASSGTAAYTFGSGTRLTVV.

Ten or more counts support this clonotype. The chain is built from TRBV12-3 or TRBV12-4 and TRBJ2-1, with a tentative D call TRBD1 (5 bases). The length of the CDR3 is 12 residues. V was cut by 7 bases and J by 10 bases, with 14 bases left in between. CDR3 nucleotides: TGTGCCAGCAAGACCCAGGGTCAGGAGCAGTTCTTC. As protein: CASKTQGQEQFF.

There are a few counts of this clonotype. CDR3 DNA sequence: TGCGCCAGCAGCTTGGCCCAGCGGGGGGTCCAAGAGACCCAGTACTTC. It specifies CASSLAQRGVQETQYF. The chain couples TRBV5-1 to TRBJ2-5, with 9 nucleotides matching TRBD2. Germline CDR1 reads SGHRS; CDR2 reads YFSETQ. The V and J ends lost 0 bases and 1 base, in that order; junction bases with no gene match: 4. The CDR3 contains 16 residues. Looking up the rest from reference TRBV5-1 and TRBJ2-5 gives the full variable domain: KAGVTQTPRYLIKTRGQQVTLSCSPISGHRSVSWYQQTPGQGLQFLFEYFSETQRNKGNFPGRFSGRQFSNSRSEMNVSTLELGDSALYLCASSLAQRGVQETQYFGPGTRLLVL.

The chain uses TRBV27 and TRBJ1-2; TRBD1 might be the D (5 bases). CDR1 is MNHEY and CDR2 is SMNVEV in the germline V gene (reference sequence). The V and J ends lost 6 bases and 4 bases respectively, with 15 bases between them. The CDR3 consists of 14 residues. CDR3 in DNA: TGTGCCAGCAGCCGCGCCTCGCAGGGCTATGGCTACACCTTC. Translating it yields CASSRASQGYGYTF.

The CDR3 region has the DNA TGTGCCAGCTCACCCTCCCGGACGGATTTGAGCACAGATACGCAGTATTTT. The encoded protein is CASSPSRTDLSTDTQYF. The V and J genes are TRBV18 and TRBJ2-3; D is unresolved. CDR3 length: 17 amino acids. CDR1 is KGHSH and CDR2 is LQKENI in the germline V gene. V was cut by 3 bases and J by 0 bases, with 16 bases left in between. Complete variable domain (other parts from reference TRBV18 and TRBJ2-3): NAGVMQNPRHLVRRRGQEARLRCSPMKGHSHVYWYRQLPEEGLKFMVYLQKENIIDESGMPKERFSAEFPKEGPSILRIQQVVRGDSAAYFCASSPSRTDLSTDTQYFGPGTRLTVL.

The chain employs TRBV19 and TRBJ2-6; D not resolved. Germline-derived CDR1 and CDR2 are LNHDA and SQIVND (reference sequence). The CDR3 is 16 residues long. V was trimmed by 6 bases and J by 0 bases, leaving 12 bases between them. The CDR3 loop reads CASRKAPPSGANVLTF. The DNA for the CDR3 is TGTGCCAGTAGGAAGGCCCCGCCCTCTGGGGCCAACGTCCTGACTTTC.

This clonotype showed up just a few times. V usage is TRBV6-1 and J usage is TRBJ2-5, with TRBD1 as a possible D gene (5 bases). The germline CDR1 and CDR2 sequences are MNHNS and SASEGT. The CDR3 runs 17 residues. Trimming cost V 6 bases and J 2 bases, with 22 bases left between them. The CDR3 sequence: CASRQASNIRYQETQYF. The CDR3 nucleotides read TGTGCCAGCAGACAGGCGTCGAACATCCGCTATCAAGAGACCCAGTACTTC.

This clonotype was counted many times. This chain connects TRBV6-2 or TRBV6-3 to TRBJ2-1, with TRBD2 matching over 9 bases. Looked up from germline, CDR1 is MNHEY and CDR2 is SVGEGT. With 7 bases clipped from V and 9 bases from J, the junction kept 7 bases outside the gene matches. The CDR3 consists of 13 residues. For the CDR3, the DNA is TGTGCCAGCATTAATAGCGGGGGAGCTGAGCAGTTCTTC. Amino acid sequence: CASINSGGAEQFF.

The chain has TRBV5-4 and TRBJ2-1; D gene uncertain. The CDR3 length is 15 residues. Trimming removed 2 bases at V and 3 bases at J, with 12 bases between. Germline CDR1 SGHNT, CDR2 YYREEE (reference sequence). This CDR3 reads CASSLRSFLYNEQFF. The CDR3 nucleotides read TGTGCCAGCAGCTTAAGATCGTTCCTCTACAATGAGCAGTTCTTC. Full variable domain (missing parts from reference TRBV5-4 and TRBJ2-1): ETGVTQSPTHLIKTRGQQVTLRCSSQSGHNTVSWYQQALGQGPQFIFQYYREEENGRGNFPPRFSGLQFPNYSSELNVNALELDDSALYLCASSLRSFLYNEQFFGPGTRLTVL.

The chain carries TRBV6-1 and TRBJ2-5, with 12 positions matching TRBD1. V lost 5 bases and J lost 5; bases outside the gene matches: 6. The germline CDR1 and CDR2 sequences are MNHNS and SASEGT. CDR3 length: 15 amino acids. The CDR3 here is CASSPPGQGAETQYF. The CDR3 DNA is TGTGCCAGCAGTCCCCCGGGACAGGGGGCCGAGACCCAGTACTTC.

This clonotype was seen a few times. The CDR3 region is CAWTAAANYGYTF. Written as DNA, the CDR3 is TGTGCCTGGACCGCGGCCGCTAACTATGGCTACACCTTC. The chain is built from TRBV30 and TRBJ1-2; D call uncertain. Trimming stripped 4 bases from V and 0 bases from J, with 9 bases between. Germline V gene data show CDR1 as GTSNPN and CDR2 as SVGIG (reference sequence). The CDR3 is made up of 13 amino acids.

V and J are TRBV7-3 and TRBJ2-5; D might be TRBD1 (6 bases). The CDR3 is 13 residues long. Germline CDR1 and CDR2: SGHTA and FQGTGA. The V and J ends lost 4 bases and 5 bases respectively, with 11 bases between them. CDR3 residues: CASSSQGWETQYF. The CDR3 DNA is TGTGCCAGCAGCTCACAGGGCTGGGAGACCCAGTACTTC.

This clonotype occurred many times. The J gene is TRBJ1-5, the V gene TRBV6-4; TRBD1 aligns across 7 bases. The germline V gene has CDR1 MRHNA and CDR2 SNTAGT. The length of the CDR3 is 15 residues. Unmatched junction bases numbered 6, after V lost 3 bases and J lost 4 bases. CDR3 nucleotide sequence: TGTGCCAGCAGTGAGGGACAGAGATGTAATCAGCCCCAGCATTTT. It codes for CASSEGQRCNQPQHF.

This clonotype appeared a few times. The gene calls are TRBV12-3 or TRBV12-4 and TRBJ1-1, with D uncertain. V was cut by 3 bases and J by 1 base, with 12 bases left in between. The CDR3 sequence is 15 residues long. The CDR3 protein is CASSFRKAENTEAFF. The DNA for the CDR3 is TGTGCCAGCAGTTTTCGGAAGGCAGAGAACACTGAAGCTTTCTTT.

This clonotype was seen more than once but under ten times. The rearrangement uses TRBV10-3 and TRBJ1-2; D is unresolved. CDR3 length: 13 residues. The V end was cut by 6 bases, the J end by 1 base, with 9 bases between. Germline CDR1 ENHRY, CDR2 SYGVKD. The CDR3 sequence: CAISSANNYGYTF. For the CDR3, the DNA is TGTGCCATCAGCTCGGCGAATAACTATGGCTACACCTTC.